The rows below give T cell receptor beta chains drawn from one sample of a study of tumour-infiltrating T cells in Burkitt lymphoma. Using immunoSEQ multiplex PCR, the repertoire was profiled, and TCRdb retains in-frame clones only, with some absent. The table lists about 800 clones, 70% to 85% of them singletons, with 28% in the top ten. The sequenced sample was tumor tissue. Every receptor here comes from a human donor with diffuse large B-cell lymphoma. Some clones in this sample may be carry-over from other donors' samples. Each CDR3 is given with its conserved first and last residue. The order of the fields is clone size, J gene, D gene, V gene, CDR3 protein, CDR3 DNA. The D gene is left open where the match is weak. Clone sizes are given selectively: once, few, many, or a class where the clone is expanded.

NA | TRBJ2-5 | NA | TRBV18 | CASSPRGVGETQYF | TGTGCCAGCTCACCCAGGGGGGTCGGAGAGACCCAGTACTTC
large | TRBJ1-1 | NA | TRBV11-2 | CASSWGAGGEAFF | TGTGCCAGCAGCTGGGGGGCCGGAGGTGAAGCTTTCTTT
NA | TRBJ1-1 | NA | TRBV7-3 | CASSDAPYPIGITEAFF | TGTGCCAGCAGTGATGCCCCCTATCCGATCGGGATTACTGAAGCTTTCTTT
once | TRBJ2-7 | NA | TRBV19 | CASSIDGTYEQYF | TGTGCCAGTAGTATAGACGGTACCTACGAGCAGTACTTC
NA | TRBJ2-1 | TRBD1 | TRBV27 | CASSTGTANNEQFF | TGTGCCAGCAGTACCGGGACAGCCAACAATGAGCAGTTCTTC
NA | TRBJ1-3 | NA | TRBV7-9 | CASSLGRSGNTIYF | TGTGCCAGCAGCTTAGGCCGCTCTGGAAACACCATATATTTT
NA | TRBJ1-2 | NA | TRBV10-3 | CAINTGSGYGYTF | TGTGCCATCAACACAGGTTCAGGGTATGGCTACACCTTC
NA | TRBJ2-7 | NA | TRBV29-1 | CSVETGIRGQRF | TGCAGCGTTGAAACTGGCATCAGAGGCCAGCGCTTC
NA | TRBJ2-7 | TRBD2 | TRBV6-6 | CASSYSMGGGEQYF | TGTGCCAGCAGTTACTCGATGGGGGGGGGCGAGCAGTACTTC
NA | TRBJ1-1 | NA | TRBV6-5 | CASRGWGGTEAFF | TGTGCCAGCAGAGGGTGGGGGGGGACTGAAGCTTTCTTT
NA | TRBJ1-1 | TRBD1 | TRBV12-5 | CASGFSGTGGGNTEAFF | TGTGCTAGTGGTTTTAGCGGGACAGGGGGCGGGAACACTGAAGCTTTCTTT
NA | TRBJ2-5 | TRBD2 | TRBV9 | CASSADPSGRALETQYF | TGTGCCAGCAGCGCAGACCCTAGCGGGAGGGCCTTGGAGACCCAGTACTTC
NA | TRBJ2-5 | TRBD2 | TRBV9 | CASSGASGDPGSQYF | TGTGCCAGCAGCGGCGCTAGCGGGGACCCGGGGTCCCAGTACTTC
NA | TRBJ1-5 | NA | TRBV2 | CASRDSGQNQPQHF | TGTGCCAGCAGGGATTCGGGACAAAATCAGCCCCAGCATTTT
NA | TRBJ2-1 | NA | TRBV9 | CASSVEEDYNEQFF | TGTGCCAGCAGCGTAGAGGAGGACTACAATGAGCAGTTCTTC
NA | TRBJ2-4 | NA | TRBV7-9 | CASSLGLGGLQAKNIQYF | TGTGCCAGCAGCTTAGGCCTGGGAGGCCTGCAGGCCAAAAACATTCAGTACTTC
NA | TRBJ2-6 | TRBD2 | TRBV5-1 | CASSLDVLANSGANVLTF | TGCGCCAGCAGCTTGGACGTACTAGCGAACTCTGGGGCCAACGTCCTGACTTTC
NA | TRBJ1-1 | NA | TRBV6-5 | CASSYSEVTEAFF | TGTGCCAGCAGTTACTCTGAGGTCACTGAAGCTTTCTTT
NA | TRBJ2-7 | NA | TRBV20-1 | CSARPLHEQYF | TGCAGTGCTAGACCCCTCCACGAGCAGTACTTC
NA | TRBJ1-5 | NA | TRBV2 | CASSEVFGQNNQPQHF | TGTGCCAGCAGTGAAGTATTTGGACAGAACAATCAGCCCCAGCATTTT
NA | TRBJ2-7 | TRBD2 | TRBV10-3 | CAISGTSGSLWYEQYF | TGTGCCATCAGTGGGACTAGCGGGAGCCTCTGGTACGAGCAGTACTTC
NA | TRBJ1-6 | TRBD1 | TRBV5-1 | CASSQGTVSSPLHF | TGCGCCAGCAGCCAAGGGACAGTTTCTTCACCCCTCCACTTT
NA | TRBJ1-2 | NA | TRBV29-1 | CSVEGGWGNYGYTF | TGCAGCGTTGAAGGGGGATGGGGAAACTATGGCTACACCTTC
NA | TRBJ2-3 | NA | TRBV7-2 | CASLGGGRTGTQYF | TGTGCCAGCCTAGGGGGGGGCCGCACAGGTACGCAGTATTTT
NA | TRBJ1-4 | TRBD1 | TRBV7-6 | CASSAQGGYEKLFF | TGTGCCAGCAGCGCACAGGGGGGTTATGAAAAACTGTTTTTT
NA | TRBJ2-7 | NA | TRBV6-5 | CASSSMTEQYF | TGTGCCAGCAGTTCCATGACAGAGCAGTACTTC
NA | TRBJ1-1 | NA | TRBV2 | CASSEESRGATGGAFF | TGTGCCAGCAGTGAAGAGTCGAGGGGGGCGACCGGAGGAGCTTTCTTT
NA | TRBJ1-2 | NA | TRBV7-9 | CASSLAFGGVDYIF | TGTGCCAGCAGCTTAGCATTTGGGGGGGTCGACTACATCTTC
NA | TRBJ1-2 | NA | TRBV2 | CASSRDGTNYGYTF | TGTGCCAGCAGTAGGGACGGCACTAACTATGGCTACACCTTC
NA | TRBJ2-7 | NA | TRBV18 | CASSPPGTDNSYEQYF | TGTGCCAGCTCACCACCGGGGACGGACAACTCCTACGAGCAGTACTTC
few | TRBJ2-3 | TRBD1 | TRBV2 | CASADRDTDTQYF | TGTGCCAGCGCGGACAGGGATACAGATACGCAGTATTTT
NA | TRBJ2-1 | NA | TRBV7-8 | CASSLDTWTNEQFF | TGTGCCAGCAGCTTAGATACGTGGACGAATGAGCAGTTCTTC
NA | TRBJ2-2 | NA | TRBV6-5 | CASSYSSWQNTGELFF | TGTGCCAGCAGTTACTCGAGTTGGCAGAACACCGGGGAGCTGTTTTTT